A single sample is the source of the 22 T cell receptor beta chains below, sequenced in a study of neurological immune-mediated disorders. MiXCR was run by TCRdb on the 5' RACE reads, yielding one entry per CDR3 protein. The profile shows around 65,000 distinct CDR3 sequences, over 4% of them singletons. Sequencing was done on a sample of PBMCs. The source of these receptors is a human donor with multiple sclerosis. The donor label of this sample is uncertain.

This clonotype was counted only a few times. V gene TRBV7-3 combines with J gene TRBJ2-2; 13 bases are a match to TRBD2. Germline CDR1 reads SGHTA; CDR2 reads FQGTGA. The CDR3 is 16 amino acids. J was trimmed by 4 bases and V by 5 bases; bases with no gene match: 4. The CDR3 region has the DNA TGTGCCAGCAGCCCTGGACTAGCGGGGGTCACCGGGGAGCTGTTTTTT. Amino acid sequence: CASSPGLAGVTGELFF.

This clonotype came up many times. The chain carries TRBV5-1 and TRBJ2-2; D gene uncertain. Germline assignment: CDR1 SGHRS and CDR2 YFSETQ. Trimming pared 0 bases from V and 1 base from J, leaving 7 bases between. CDR3 size: 15 residues. In DNA, the CDR3 is TGCGCCAGCAGCTTGGCCGGGCAGAACACCGGGGAGCTGTTTTTT. It codes for CASSLAGQNTGELFF.

This clonotype was seen repeatedly, ten times or more. V usage is TRBV20-1 and J usage is TRBJ2-7; 7 bases agree with TRBD1. Germline V gene lookup returns CDR1 DFQATT and CDR2 SNEGSKA (reference sequence). The CDR3 covers 12 residues. This CDR3 is CSSTGISYEQYF. The CDR3 nucleotides read TGCAGCTCGACAGGGATCTCCTACGAGCAGTACTTC.

This clonotype was counted ten times or more. J is TRBJ2-2 and V is TRBV7-3; 9 bases line up with TRBD1. V trimming: 5 bases; J trimming: 5 bases; junction bases outside the gene matches: 9. Germline CDR1 SGHTA, CDR2 FQGTGA. The CDR3 is made up of 16 amino acids. The CDR3 sequence: CASSLTGGSGTGELFF. As DNA, the CDR3 is TGTGCCAGCAGCCTCACAGGGGGCTCGGGAACCGGGGAGCTGTTTTTT.

This clonotype was picked up many times. The rearrangement uses TRBV5-1 and TRBJ2-3; TRBD2 matches 9 bases. The CDR3 extends over 15 amino acids. Trimming cost V 2 bases and J 3 bases; bases outside gene matches: 4. The germline CDR1 and CDR2 sequences are SGHRS and YFSETQ. The CDR3 loop is CASSFSGGRTDTQYF. For the CDR3, the DNA is TGCGCCAGCAGCTTTAGCGGGGGAAGGACAGATACGCAGTATTTT.

In its sample, this clonotype was seen a few times. This sequence joins TRBV12-3 or TRBV12-4 and TRBJ2-2, with unresolved D. The CDR3 totals 11 residues. The ends were cut back, 2 bases at V and 8 bases at J, with 3 bases in the middle. CDR3 sequence: CASSLIGELFF. CDR3 sequence (DNA): TGTGCCAGCAGTTTAATTGGGGAGCTGTTTTTT.

With regard to this clonotype: A clone one base away is much larger, so this may be a read error. The chain uses TRBV5-5 and TRBJ1-1, with D unclear. V lost 2 bases, J lost 2 bases, and 7 bases lay in between. The CDR3 length is 13 residues. CDR1 is SGHKS and CDR2 is YYEKEE in the germline V gene (reference sequence). CDR3 nucleotides: TGTGCCAGCAGCTTCAGGAGCAACACTGAAGCTTTCTTT. Translated: CASSFRSNTEAFF.

This clonotype was counted many times. The gene calls are TRBV5-1 and TRBJ2-3; 7 nucleotides line up with TRBD1. The germline V gene encodes CDR1 SGHRS and CDR2 YFSETQ. V was clipped by 6 bases and J by 1 base; unmatched bases: 8. This CDR3 spans 15 amino acids. This chain's CDR3 is CASTPGQVRTDTQYF. In nucleotides, the CDR3 is TGCGCCAGCACCCCCGGACAGGTCCGCACAGATACGCAGTATTTT.

This clonotype was detected ten times or more. The chain uses TRBV5-1 and TRBJ1-2; 8 nucleotides align to TRBD1. The CDR3 covers 15 residues. Germline CDR1 is SGHRS and CDR2 is YFSETQ. V was clipped by 4 bases and J by 3 bases; unmatched bases: 8. The CDR3 region is CASSRGPGGDYGYTF. The CDR3 nucleotides are TGCGCCAGCAGCCGGGGCCCAGGGGGCGACTATGGCTACACCTTC.

This clonotype has ten or more counts. The chain employs TRBV20-1 and TRBJ2-7, with TRBD1 identical over 9 bases. CDR3 length: 14 amino acids. Germline V CDR1 and CDR2: DFQATT, SNEGSKA (reference sequence). V lost 6 bases to trimming and J lost 3 bases; unmatched junction nucleotides: 9. DNA for the CDR3: TGCAGTGCCAGGGACAGGGAAACGAGCTACGAGCAGTACTTC. Its protein is CSARDRETSYEQYF.

This clonotype was counted many times. This sequence joins TRBV29-1 and TRBJ1-1; D is undetermined. The CDR3 is made up of 13 amino acids. Trimming took off 1 base at V and 0 bases at J, with 6 bases between the two ends. Germline lookup yields CDR1 SQVTM and CDR2 ANQGSEA. The chain's CDR3 is CSVEGHLNTEAFF. CDR3 DNA: TGCAGCGTTGAAGGCCACCTGAACACTGAAGCTTTCTTT.

This clonotype occurred many times. J is TRBJ2-2 and V is TRBV24-1; D possibly uses TRBD1 or TRBD2 (5 bases each). The CDR3 consists of 16 residues. The V end lost 4 bases, the J end lost 4 bases, and 15 bases lay between the germline ends. Germline V lookup: CDR1 KGHDR, CDR2 SFDVKD. CDR3 coding DNA: TGTGCCACCAGTGACCTCCCGGGAAGGGGCACCGGGGAGCTGTTTTTT. Residues: CATSDLPGRGTGELFF.

At least ten counts were recorded for this clonotype. The J gene is TRBJ2-7, the V gene TRBV29-1; 9 nucleotides line up with TRBD1. Germline assignment: CDR1 SQVTM and CDR2 ANQGSEA. CDR3 length: 15 amino acids. Losses at the gene ends were 4 bases for V and 0 bases for J; bases not matched to a gene: 7. The CDR3 sequence: CSVALSGQGSYEQYF. CDR3 in DNA: TGCAGCGTTGCTCTTTCGGGACAGGGCTCCTACGAGCAGTACTTC.

This clonotype has ten or more counts. The V and J genes are TRBV5-1 and TRBJ2-7, with D maybe TRBD1 (7 bases). V was shortened by 6 bases and J by 0 bases, with 13 bases between the two germline ends. The CDR3 has 14 residues. The germline V gene encodes CDR1 SGHRS and CDR2 YFSETQ. CDR3 in DNA: TGCGCCAGCACCCCAGGGGGACTCTCCTACGAGCAGTACTTC. Residues: CASTPGGLSYEQYF.

This clonotype has ten or more counts. The chain couples TRBV4-1 to TRBJ2-5; D is undetermined. CDR3 length equals 15 residues. Germline CDR1 is MGHRA and CDR2 is YSYEKL. The ends were cut back, 1 base at V and 6 bases at J, with 15 bases in the middle. In DNA, the CDR3 is TGCGCCAGCAGCCAAGTCCCAGTCGCCGGTCAGACCCAGTACTTC. It translates to CASSQVPVAGQTQYF.

Ten or more counts support this clonotype. CDR3 coding DNA: TGTGCCATCAGTGAGGAGGGGGATCAGCCCCAGCATTTT. Translation: CAISEEGDQPQHF. This chain joins TRBV10-3 and TRBJ1-5; perhaps TRBD1 as D (6 bases). The V end was cut by 2 bases, the J end by 5 bases, with 7 bases between. Germline assignment: CDR1 ENHRY and CDR2 SYGVKD. CDR3 length: 13 amino acids.

At least ten counts were recorded for this clonotype. This chain joins TRBV5-1 and TRBJ1-5; no clear D gene. The CDR3 spans 13 residues. Germline CDR1 is SGHRS and CDR2 is YFSETQ. The ends were cut back, 0 bases at V and 6 bases at J, with 7 bases in the middle. The chain's CDR3 is CASSLEGFQPQHF. CDR3 sequence (DNA): TGCGCCAGCAGCTTGGAAGGGTTTCAGCCCCAGCATTTT. The variable domain in full, completed from reference TRBV5-1 and TRBJ1-5, reads KAGVTQTPRYLIKTRGQQVTLSCSPISGHRSVSWYQQTPGQGLQFLFEYFSETQRNKGNFPGRFSGRQFSNSRSEMNVSTLELGDSALYLCASSLEGFQPQHFGDGTRLSIL.

The chain carries TRBV5-5 and TRBJ1-4; no definite D call. The CDR3 covers 14 residues. V lost 2 bases and J 3 bases, leaving 8 bases between the germline ends. The germline CDR1 and CDR2 sequences are SGHKS and YYEKEE (reference sequence). The CDR3 bases are TGTGCCAGCAGCTTAAAAGGACCTAATGAAAAACTGTTTTTT. Protein: CASSLKGPNEKLFF.

In its sample, this clonotype was seen a few times. The rearrangement links TRBV7-2 to TRBJ2-3; TRBD1 matches at 7 bases. Trimming took 5 bases from V and 2 from J; bases not matched to a gene: 7. The germline gives CDR1 SGHTA, CDR2 FQGNSA. CDR3 length: 15 amino acids. In DNA form, the CDR3 reads TGTGCCAGCAGCGCTAGACAGGGAACCACAGATACGCAGTATTTT. This gives the protein CASSARQGTTDTQYF.

This clonotype was picked up many times. The rearrangement joins TRBV7-9 to TRBJ2-1, with 13 positions matching TRBD2. The CDR3 consists of 17 residues. Germline V CDR1 and CDR2: SEHNR, FQNEAQ (reference sequence). J was trimmed by 1 base and V by 7 bases; bases with no gene match: 7. The CDR3, as DNA: TGTGCCAGCACCGATGGACTAGCGGGGGCTTCCTACAATGAGCAGTTCTTC. Translating it yields CASTDGLAGASYNEQFF.

This clonotype was counted ten times or more. The J gene is TRBJ2-3, the V gene TRBV29-1; D unresolved. This CDR3 is 13 amino acids long. V lost 7 bases and J lost 0, with 11 bases in between. CDR1 SQVTM and CDR2 ANQGSEA come from the germline V gene. The CDR3 reads CSARHSSTDTQYF. The CDR3 bases are TGCAGCGCACGACACTCTAGCACAGATACGCAGTATTTT.

In this sample, this clonotype turned up many times. This rearrangement joins TRBV6-6 to TRBJ2-1; TRBD1 agrees at 12 bases. Germline assignment: CDR1 MNHNY and CDR2 SVGAGI (reference sequence). After removal of 6 bases from V and 8 bases from J, the junction contained 8 bases not matched to a gene. The CDR3 has 15 residues. The CDR3 spells CASSPGGQGAYEQFF. The CDR3 coding sequence is TGTGCCAGCAGCCCCGGGGGACAGGGGGCTTATGAGCAGTTCTTC.